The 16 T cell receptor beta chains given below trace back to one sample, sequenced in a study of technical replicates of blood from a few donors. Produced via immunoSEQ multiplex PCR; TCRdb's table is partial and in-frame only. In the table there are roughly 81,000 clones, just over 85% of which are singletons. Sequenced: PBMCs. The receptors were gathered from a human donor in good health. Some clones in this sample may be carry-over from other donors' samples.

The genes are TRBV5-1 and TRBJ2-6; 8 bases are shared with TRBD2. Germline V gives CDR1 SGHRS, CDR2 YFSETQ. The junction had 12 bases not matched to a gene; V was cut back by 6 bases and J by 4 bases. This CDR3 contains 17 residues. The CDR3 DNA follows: TGCGCCAGCACCCACCCCGGGAGGGGTATAGGGGCCAACGTCCTGACTTTC. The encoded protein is CASTHPGRGIGANVLTF.

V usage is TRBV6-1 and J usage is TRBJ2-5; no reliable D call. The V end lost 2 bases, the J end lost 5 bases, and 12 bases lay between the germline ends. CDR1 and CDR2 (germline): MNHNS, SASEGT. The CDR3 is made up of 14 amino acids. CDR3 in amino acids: CASSEIGRQETQYF. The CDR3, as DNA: TGTGCCAGCAGTGAAATCGGCAGGCAGGAGACCCAGTACTTC.

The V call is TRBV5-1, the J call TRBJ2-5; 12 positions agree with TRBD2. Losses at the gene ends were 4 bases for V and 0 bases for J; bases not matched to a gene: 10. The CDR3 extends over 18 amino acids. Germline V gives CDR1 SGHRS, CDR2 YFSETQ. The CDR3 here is CASSLGSTSGGYQETQYF. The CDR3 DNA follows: TGCGCCAGCAGCCTGGGGTCGACTAGCGGGGGTTACCAAGAGACCCAGTACTTC.

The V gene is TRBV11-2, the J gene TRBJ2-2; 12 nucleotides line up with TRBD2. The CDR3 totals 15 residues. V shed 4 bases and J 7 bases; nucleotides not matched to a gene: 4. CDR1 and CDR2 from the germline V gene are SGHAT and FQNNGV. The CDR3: CASSSRLAGDGELFF. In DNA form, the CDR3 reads TGTGCCAGCAGCTCACGACTAGCGGGGGACGGGGAGCTGTTTTTT.

CDR3 sequence reads: CASSNTEGQIYTF. CDR3 bases: TGTGCCAGCTCGAACACAGAGGGACAAATCTACACCTTC. V and J are TRBV18 and TRBJ1-2; TRBD1 might be the D (6 bases). CDR1 is KGHSH, CDR2 LQKENI, per germline. Trimming shortened V by 6 bases and J by 10 bases, and 18 bases separated the two germline ends. CDR3 size: 13 residues.

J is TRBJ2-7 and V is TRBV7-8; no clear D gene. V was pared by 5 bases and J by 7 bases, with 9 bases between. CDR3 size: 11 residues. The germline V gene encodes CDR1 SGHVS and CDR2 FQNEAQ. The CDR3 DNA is TGTGCCAGCAGCCCCACGGAGGAGCAGTACTTC. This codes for CASSPTEEQYF.

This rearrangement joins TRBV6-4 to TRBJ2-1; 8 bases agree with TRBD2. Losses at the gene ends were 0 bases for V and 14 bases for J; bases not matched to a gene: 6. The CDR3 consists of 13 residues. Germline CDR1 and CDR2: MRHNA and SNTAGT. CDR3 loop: CASSDSSGLGKFF. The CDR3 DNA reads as TGTGCCAGCAGTGACTCCTCGGGACTAGGAAAGTTCTTC.

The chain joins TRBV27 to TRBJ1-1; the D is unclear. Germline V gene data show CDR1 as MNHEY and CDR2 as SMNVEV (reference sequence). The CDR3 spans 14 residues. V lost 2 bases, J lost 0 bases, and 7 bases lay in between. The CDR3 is CASSLKYLNTEAFF. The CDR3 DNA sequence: TGTGCCAGCAGTTTAAAGTACTTGAACACTGAAGCTTTCTTT.

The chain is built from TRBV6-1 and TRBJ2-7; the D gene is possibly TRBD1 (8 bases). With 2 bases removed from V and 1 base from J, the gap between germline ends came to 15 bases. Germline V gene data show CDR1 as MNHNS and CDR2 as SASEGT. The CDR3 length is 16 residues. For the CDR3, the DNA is TGTGCCAGCAGTGAATCAACAGGGGGGGGGTCCTACGAGCAGTACTTC. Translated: CASSESTGGGSYEQYF.

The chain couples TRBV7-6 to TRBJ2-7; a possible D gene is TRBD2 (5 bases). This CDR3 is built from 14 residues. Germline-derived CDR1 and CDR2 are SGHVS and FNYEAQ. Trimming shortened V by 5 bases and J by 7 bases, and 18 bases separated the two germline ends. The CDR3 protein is CASSLNRGAGEQYF. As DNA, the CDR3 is TGTGCCAGCAGCCTAAACCGGGGAGCCGGAGAGCAGTACTTC. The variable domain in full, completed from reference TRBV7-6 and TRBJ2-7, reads GAGVSQSPRYKVTKRGQDVALRCDPISGHVSLYWYRQALGQGPEFLTYFNYEAQQDKSGLPNDRFSAERPEGSISTLTIQRTEQRDSAMYRCASSLNRGAGEQYFGPGTRLTVT.

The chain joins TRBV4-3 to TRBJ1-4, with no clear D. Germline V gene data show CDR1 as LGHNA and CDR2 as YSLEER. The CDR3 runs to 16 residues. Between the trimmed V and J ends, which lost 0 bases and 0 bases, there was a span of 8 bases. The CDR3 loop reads CASSQDGRATNEKLFF. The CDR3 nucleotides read TGCGCCAGCAGCCAAGATGGGAGGGCAACTAATGAAAAACTGTTTTTT.

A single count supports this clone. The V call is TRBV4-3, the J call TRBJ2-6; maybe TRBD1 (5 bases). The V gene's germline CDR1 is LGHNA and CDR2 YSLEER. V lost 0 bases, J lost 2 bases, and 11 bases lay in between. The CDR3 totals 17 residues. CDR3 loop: CASSQESSGTGANVLTF. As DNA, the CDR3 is TGCGCCAGCAGCCAAGAAAGTTCAGGGACTGGGGCCAACGTCCTGACTTTC.

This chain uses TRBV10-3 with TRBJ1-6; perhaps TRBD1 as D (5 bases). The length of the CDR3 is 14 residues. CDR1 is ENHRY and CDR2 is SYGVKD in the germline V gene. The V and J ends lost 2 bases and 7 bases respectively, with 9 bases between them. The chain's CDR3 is CAISEEGRNSPLHF. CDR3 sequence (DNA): TGTGCCATCAGTGAGGAGGGGAGGAATTCACCCCTCCACTTT.

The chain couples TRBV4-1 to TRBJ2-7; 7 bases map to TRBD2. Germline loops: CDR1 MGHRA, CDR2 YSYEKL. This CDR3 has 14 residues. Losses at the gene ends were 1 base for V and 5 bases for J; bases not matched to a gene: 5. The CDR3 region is CASSQGTRSDEQYF. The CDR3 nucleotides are TGCGCCAGCAGCCAAGGGACTAGGTCGGACGAGCAGTACTTC.

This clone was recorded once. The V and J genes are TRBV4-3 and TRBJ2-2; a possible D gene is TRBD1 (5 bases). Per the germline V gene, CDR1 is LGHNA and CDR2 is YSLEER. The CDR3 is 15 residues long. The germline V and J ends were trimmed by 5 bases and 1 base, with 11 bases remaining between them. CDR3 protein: CASSRGTLNTGELFF. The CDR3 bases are TGCGCCAGCAGCAGGGGCACATTGAACACCGGGGAGCTGTTTTTT.

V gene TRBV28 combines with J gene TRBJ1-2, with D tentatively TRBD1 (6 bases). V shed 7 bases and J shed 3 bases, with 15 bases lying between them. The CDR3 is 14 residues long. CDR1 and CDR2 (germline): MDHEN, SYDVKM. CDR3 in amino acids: CASTKTWTDYGYTF. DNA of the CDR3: TGTGCCAGCACCAAAACTTGGACAGACTATGGCTACACCTTC.